The 12 T cell receptor beta chains presented below share a single source sample, sequenced in a study of T-cell memory formation after mild COVID-19. TCRdb itself ran the 5' RACE reads through MiXCR, one entry per CDR3 protein. This table holds more than 300,000 distinct CDR3 sequences, roughly an eighth found once. Sequencing was performed on PBMCs or a T cell subset sorted from them (not recorded which). The source is a young man who had mild COVID-19 (a few samples of this study predate the infection). Cell type and time point are not known.

This chain joins TRBV5-6 and TRBJ2-3; D is unclear. Germline V gene data show CDR1 as SGHDT and CDR2 as YYEEEE. V was trimmed by 3 bases and J by 1 base, leaving 6 bases between them. This CDR3 contains 13 residues. The CDR3 reads CASSWAGTDTQYF. The CDR3 region has the DNA TGTGCCAGCAGCTGGGCGGGCACAGATACGCAGTATTTT.

The chain links TRBV4-3 to TRBJ2-7, with D possibly matching TRBD1 (6 bases). Trimming pared 3 bases from V and 2 bases from J, leaving 14 bases between. Germline lookup yields CDR1 LGHNA and CDR2 YSLEER. This CDR3 spans 15 amino acids. CDR3 sequence reads: CASSHARGPTYEQYF. The CDR3 DNA reads as TGCGCCAGCAGCCACGCCAGGGGACCTACCTACGAGCAGTACTTC.

The chain uses TRBV11-2 and TRBJ2-1; D gene unclear. Germline CDR1 is SGHAT and CDR2 is FQNNGV. The CDR3 contains 10 residues. Trimming pared 3 bases from V and 10 bases from J, leaving 4 bases between. CDR3 region: CASSLAEQFF. CDR3 nucleotide sequence: TGTGCCAGCAGCTTGGCCGAGCAGTTCTTC.

This clonotype was counted at least ten times. This sequence joins TRBV5-1 and TRBJ2-6; D is perhaps TRBD2 (6 bases). Trimming took 0 bases from V and 0 from J, leaving 7 bases between them. Germline CDR1 is SGHRS and CDR2 is YFSETQ. This CDR3 spans 16 amino acids. In DNA, the CDR3 is TGCGCCAGCAGCTTGGTCGGGAGCTCTGGGGCCAACGTCCTGACTTTC. This encodes CASSLVGSSGANVLTF.

The chain links TRBV4-1 to TRBJ2-1; D ambiguous. V was trimmed by 0 bases and J by 10 bases, leaving 4 bases between them. The CDR3 loop spans 11 amino acids. Germline-derived CDR1 and CDR2 are MGHRA and YSYEKL. The chain's CDR3 is CASSQEAEQFF. In nucleotides, the CDR3 is TGCGCCAGCAGCCAAGAAGCCGAGCAGTTCTTC.

This clonotype was counted only a few times. The chain carries TRBV7-3 and TRBJ2-3, with 9 bases that match TRBD2. The ends lost 3 bases at V and 2 bases at J; junction bases unmatched: 6. The V gene's germline CDR1 is SGHTA and CDR2 FQGTGA. The CDR3 covers 16 residues. The CDR3 nucleotides are TGTGCCAGCAGCTTGGTCCCTAGCGGGGTCACAGATACGCAGTATTTT. It is translated as CASSLVPSGVTDTQYF.

This chain links TRBV5-1 with TRBJ2-1; D not resolved. The CDR3 runs to 12 residues. The V end was cut by 2 bases, the J end by 9 bases, with 9 bases between. The germline V gene encodes CDR1 SGHRS and CDR2 YFSETQ. The CDR3 is CASSFPVGEQFF. The CDR3 DNA follows: TGCGCCAGCAGCTTCCCAGTCGGTGAGCAGTTCTTC.

The table lists this clonotype with a few counts. This chain joins TRBV6-6 and TRBJ2-7; possibly TRBD2 for D (7 bases). The CDR3 contains 16 residues. V was trimmed by 0 bases and J by 2 bases, leaving 14 bases between them. Germline V gene sequence: CDR1 MNHNY, CDR2 SVGAGI (reference sequence). The CDR3 DNA follows: TGTGCCAGCAGTTACTCGGGGGGGGCCTCTCCCTACGAGCAGTACGTC. Translation: CASSYSGGASPYEQYV.

In this sample, this clonotype turned up a few times. The chain uses TRBV19 and TRBJ1-1; D remains ambiguous. Germline lookup yields CDR1 LNHDA and CDR2 SQIVND (reference sequence). The ends were cut back, 9 bases at V and 1 base at J, with 15 bases in the middle. This CDR3 has 14 amino acids. The chain's CDR3 is CASQAARGNTEAFF. In DNA, the CDR3 is TGTGCCAGCCAAGCCGCTCGGGGGAACACTGAAGCTTTCTTT. The whole variable domain, remainder taken from reference TRBV19 and TRBJ1-1, is DGGITQSPKYLFRKEGQNVTLSCEQNLNHDAMYWYRQDPGQGLRLIYYSQIVNDFQKGDIAEGYSVSREKKESFPLTVTSAQKNPTAFYLCASQAARGNTEAFFGQGTRLTVV.

This chain links TRBV19 with TRBJ1-2; tentative D call: TRBD1 (5 bases). The CDR3 loop spans 15 amino acids. Deletions cut 5 bases from V and 8 bases from J, with 21 bases between. Germline values: CDR1 LNHDA, CDR2 SQIVND (reference sequence). CDR3 nucleotides: TGTGCCAGTAGTCCCCGGGACCGATTGTCTAGGGGCTACACCTTC. Translated, it gives CASSPRDRLSRGYTF.

The rearrangement uses TRBV7-3 and TRBJ2-2; TRBD1 matches at 9 bases. The J segment lost 7 bases and the V segment lost 5 bases, leaving 14 bases of the junction unmatched. CDR3 length: 17 amino acids. Germline values: CDR1 SGHTA, CDR2 FQGTGA. CDR3 region: CASSPHYRGLMGGELFF. As DNA, the CDR3 is TGTGCCAGCAGCCCACACTACAGGGGGCTTATGGGCGGGGAGCTGTTTTTT.

V usage is TRBV9 and J usage is TRBJ2-1; D uncertain. This CDR3 contains 11 residues. The ends were cut back, 7 bases at V and 6 bases at J, with 8 bases in the middle. Germline V CDR1 and CDR2: SGDLS, YYNGEE. The CDR3 DNA is TGTGCCAGCGCAGCAGGCAATGAGCAGTTCTTC. It specifies CASAAGNEQFF.